This TCR beta chain was observed in a study of blood T cell repertoires in COVID-19. Overall study: The United States, Italy and Spain were the sources of the acute and convalescent COVID-19 samples. T cells, B-cell-depleted T cells, or PBMCs provided the cDNA or gDNA that served as material.

Per the authors' pipeline: It was from reference gene primer amplification that nucleated cell counts were estimated. Sequenced by immunoSEQ multiplex PCR; TCRdb stores in-frame clones only, minus some. V and J calls plus clone size are reproduced from that table; the DNA served to infer D and trimming. The sample lists just under 150,000 clones, about 86% seen once, with around 8.6% in the top ten. Trimming removed 2 bases at V and 8 bases at J, with 27 bases between. CDR3 length equals 19 residues. Germline-derived CDR1 and CDR2 are MNHEY and SMNVEV (reference sequence). This TCR came from a woman between 45 and 60 years old with active or convalescent COVID-19. The specimen sequenced was peripheral blood. J is TRBJ1-4 and V is TRBV27; possible D gene TRBD1, 6 bases. This CDR3 reads CASSLRATSQGKFREKLFF. The CDR3, as DNA: TGTGCCAGCAGTTTAAGGGCTACTTCACAGGGCAAGTTTAGAGAAAAACTGTTTTTT. Complete variable domain (other parts from reference TRBV27 and TRBJ1-4): EAQVTQNPRYLITVTGKKLTVTCSQNMNHEYMSWYRQDPGLGLRQIYYSMNVEVTDKGDVPEGYKVSRKEKRNFPLILESPSPNQTSLYFCASSLRATSQGKFREKLFFGSGTQLSVL.